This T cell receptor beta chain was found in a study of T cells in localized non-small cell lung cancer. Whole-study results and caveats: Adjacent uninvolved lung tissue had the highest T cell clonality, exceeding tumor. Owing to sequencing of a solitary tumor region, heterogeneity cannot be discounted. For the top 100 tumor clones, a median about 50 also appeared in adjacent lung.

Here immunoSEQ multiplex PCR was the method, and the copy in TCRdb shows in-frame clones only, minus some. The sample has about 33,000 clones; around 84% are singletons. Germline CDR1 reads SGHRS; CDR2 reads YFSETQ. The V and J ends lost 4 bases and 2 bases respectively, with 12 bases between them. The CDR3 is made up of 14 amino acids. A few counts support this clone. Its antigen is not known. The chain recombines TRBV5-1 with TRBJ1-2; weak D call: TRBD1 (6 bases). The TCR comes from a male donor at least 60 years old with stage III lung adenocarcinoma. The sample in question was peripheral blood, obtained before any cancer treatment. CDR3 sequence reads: CASSTGNRNYGYTF. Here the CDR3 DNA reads TGCGCCAGCAGCACAGGGAACAGGAACTATGGCTACACCTTC.